The next 13 T cell receptor beta chains were all read from a single sample in a study of vaccination and CD4 T cells after COVID-19. No antigen is known for these receptors. Researchers used the Oncomine TCR Beta short-read assay to sequence DNA from cultured CD4+ T cells. TCRdb fed the PCR reads into MiXCR, producing one record per CDR3 protein. The table records 3,500 to 5,000 distinct CDR3 sequences, about 20% of them present only once. The treatment is: approximately 10-day PBMC culture with coronavirus spike peptide pools or control peptides (ViraFEST assay). The sample was CD4+ T cells from blood, cultured in vitro. The receptors stem from a human donor who had recovered from COVID-19.

This clonotype rates as medium-sized (0.01 to 0.1%). This chain connects TRBV20-1 to TRBJ2-3, with 8 positions matching TRBD1. This CDR3 has 15 residues. The trim removed 6 bases at V and 2 bases at J, leaving 10 bases unmatched. In germline, CDR1 is DFQATT, CDR2 SNEGSKA (reference sequence). The CDR3: CSALSRTGLTDTQYF. The CDR3 region has the DNA TGCAGTGCCCTATCCAGGACAGGGCTCACAGATACGCAGTATTTT.

In its sample, this clonotype ranks as medium-sized. The rearrangement joins TRBV20-1 to TRBJ2-2, with 10 bases lining up with TRBD2. Per the germline V gene, CDR1 is DFQATT and CDR2 is SNEGSKA (reference sequence). J lost 6 bases, V lost 6 bases, and 7 bases had no gene match. There are 14 residues in the CDR3. Written as DNA, the CDR3 is TGCAGTGCCGCAGCGGGGGGGTTGGCCGGGGAGCTGTTTTTT. Translated: CSAAAGGLAGELFF.

The table lists this clonotype with a few counts. V usage is TRBV15 and J usage is TRBJ2-1; D not certain. The CDR3 runs to 16 residues. Looked up from germline, CDR1 is LNHNV and CDR2 is YYDKDF (reference sequence). Trimming left V 0 bases short and J 6 bases short, with 15 bases between. CDR3 DNA sequence: TGTGCCACCAGCAGAGATCGTTCGGCCTGGGTCAATGAGCAGTTCTTC. This translates into CATSRDRSAWVNEQFF.

This clonotype was seen more than once but under ten times. The gene calls are TRBV29-1 and TRBJ1-1; D gene ambiguous. Germline V gene sequence: CDR1 SQVTM, CDR2 ANQGSEA. The CDR3 is made up of 12 amino acids. V lost 2 bases and J lost 8, with 12 bases in between. CDR3 protein: CSVESSVLEAFF. In nucleotides, the CDR3 is TGCAGCGTTGAATCTTCAGTTCTAGAAGCTTTCTTT.

On this clonotype itself: This may be a read error: a much more frequent sequence differs by one nucleotide. The J gene is TRBJ2-3, the V gene TRBV6-2 or TRBV6-3, with TRBD2 identical over 11 bases. CDR3 size: 16 residues. CDR1 and CDR2 from the germline V gene are MNHEY and SVGEGT. The CDR3 loop reads CVSSPIRLAGTDTQYF. Written as DNA, the CDR3 is TGTGTCAGCAGTCCAATCCGACTAGCGGGGACAGATACGCAGTATTTT.

This clonotype was seen once. This rearrangement joins TRBV5-4 to TRBJ1-1, with TRBD1 as a possible D gene (5 bases). The CDR3 length is 15 residues. The V end lost 6 bases, the J end lost 2 bases, and 17 bases lay between the germline ends. Germline V lookup: CDR1 SGHNT, CDR2 YYREEE (reference sequence). The CDR3 here is CASNPGGNSNTEAFF. DNA for the CDR3: TGTGCCAGCAACCCGGGGGGGAATAGCAACACTGAAGCTTTCTTT.

The rearrangement joins TRBV15 to TRBJ2-3, with TRBD2 identical over 7 bases. The CDR3 totals 18 residues. The V segment lost 1 base and the J segment 0 bases; nucleotides outside the gene matches: 10. The germline V gene has CDR1 LNHNV and CDR2 YYDKDF (reference sequence). The DNA of the CDR3 is TGTGCCACCAGCAGAGGTTTTGGAGCGGGATCAAGCACAGATACGCAGTATTTT. Translation gives CATSRGFGAGSSTDTQYF.

This clonotype is categorized as medium-sized (0.01 to 0.1%). This chain connects TRBV19 to TRBJ1-1; D is uncertain. Trimming removed 4 bases from V and 1 base from J, with 4 bases in between. The CDR3 loop spans 12 amino acids. Germline CDR1 and CDR2: LNHDA and SQIVND (reference sequence). CDR3 residues: CASSRQNTEAFF. For the CDR3, the DNA is TGTGCCAGTAGTAGACAGAACACTGAAGCTTTCTTT.

This clonotype was counted between two and nine times. The chain has TRBV15 and TRBJ1-3; 10 positions match TRBD1. The germline V gene encodes CDR1 LNHNV and CDR2 YYDKDF (reference sequence). V was clipped by 3 bases and J by 3 bases; unmatched bases: 2. CDR3 length equals 15 residues. CDR3 sequence: CATSSRTGGGNTIYF. The DNA for the CDR3 is TGTGCCACCAGCAGCCGGACAGGGGGTGGAAACACCATATATTTT.

The chain joins TRBV4-2 to TRBJ2-5, with 10 positions matching TRBD2. V lost 0 bases to trimming and J lost 5 bases; unmatched junction nucleotides: 9. Germline CDR1 and CDR2: LGHNA and YNFKEQ. The length of the CDR3 is 17 residues. CDR3 in DNA: TGTGCCAGCAGCCAAGATGCCGGGACTAGCGTCTTGGAGACCCAGTACTTC. Amino acid sequence: CASSQDAGTSVLETQYF.

In its sample, this clonotype is medium-sized (0.01 to 0.1%). V usage is TRBV12-3 or TRBV12-4 and J usage is TRBJ2-5, with 14 bases matching TRBD2. The CDR3 is made up of 16 amino acids. The V and J ends lost 7 bases and 2 bases, in that order; junction bases with no gene match: 6. The CDR3 loop reads CASTTGLAGGQETQYF. The DNA of the CDR3 is TGTGCCAGCACCACCGGACTAGCGGGGGGACAAGAGACCCAGTACTTC.

By share, this clonotype ranks as medium-sized. The chain joins TRBV6-1 to TRBJ2-3; D remains ambiguous. The CDR3 is 14 residues long. Per germline, CDR1 MNHNS and CDR2 SASEGT. Trimming left V 0 bases short and J 0 bases short, with 4 bases between. In nucleotides, the CDR3 is TGTGCCAGCAGTGAAGCCGGGAGCACAGATACGCAGTATTTT. Translation gives CASSEAGSTDTQYF.

A few counts support this clonotype. The chain links TRBV11-3 to TRBJ1-1; unclear D gene. Germline values: CDR1 SGHNT, CDR2 YENEEA. V was shortened by 0 bases and J by 4 bases, with 6 bases between the two germline ends. This CDR3 has 13 amino acids. The CDR3 here is CASSLEQSTEAFF. The DNA for the CDR3 is TGTGCCAGCAGCTTAGAACAGTCCACTGAAGCTTTCTTT.